Listed here are 15 T cell receptor beta chains from one sample, sequenced in a study of blood T cell repertoires in COVID-19. Some clones are missing from TCRdb's copy, which holds only in-frame ones; the method was immunoSEQ multiplex PCR. The repertoire holds just under 350,000 clones, about nine tenths seen once, with 6% to 8% in the top ten. The sequenced sample consisted of peripheral blood. The receptors stem from a woman in her 70s with COVID-19, enrolled during active disease.

This chain connects TRBV13 to TRBJ2-7; TRBD1 aligns across 9 bases. V shed 5 bases and J 5 bases; nucleotides not matched to a gene: 7. The CDR3 runs to 14 residues. The V gene's germline CDR1 is PRHDT and CDR2 FYEKMQ (reference sequence). The CDR3 loop reads CASSPGTGRNEQYF. In DNA form, the CDR3 reads TGTGCCAGCAGCCCAGGGACAGGGAGGAACGAGCAGTACTTC.

The chain employs TRBV7-9 and TRBJ1-1, with 7 nucleotides matching TRBD1. Germline V gene data show CDR1 as SEHNR and CDR2 as FQNEAQ (reference sequence). The V segment lost 5 bases and the J segment 4 bases; nucleotides outside the gene matches: 4. The CDR3 has 13 residues. This chain's CDR3 is CASSTQGGTEAFF. CDR3 bases: TGTGCCAGCAGCACTCAGGGGGGCACTGAAGCTTTCTTT.

The chain is built from TRBV24-1 and TRBJ2-5, with 7 positions matching TRBD2. After removal of 3 bases from V and 2 bases from J, the junction contained 5 bases not matched to a gene. Per the germline V gene, CDR1 is KGHDR and CDR2 is SFDVKD. This CDR3 has 15 residues. The CDR3 protein is CATSDTRGEQETQYF. The CDR3, as DNA: TGTGCCACCAGTGATACTCGGGGGGAACAAGAGACCCAGTACTTC.

The J gene is TRBJ1-4, the V gene TRBV7-9; D may be TRBD1 (6 bases). This CDR3 contains 15 residues. Between the trimmed V and J ends, which lost 4 bases and 10 bases, there was a span of 19 bases. Germline V lookup: CDR1 SEHNR, CDR2 FQNEAQ (reference sequence). This CDR3 is CASSSLQGLDGKLFF. CDR3 DNA sequence: TGTGCCAGCAGCTCCTTACAGGGCCTGGACGGAAAACTGTTTTTT.

The CDR3 sequence: CASSLRDTSYEQYF. Here the CDR3 DNA reads TGTGCCAGCAGTTTAAGGGACACCTCCTACGAGCAGTACTTC. The rearrangement links TRBV27 to TRBJ2-7; D perhaps matches TRBD1 (6 bases). Between the trimmed V and J ends, which lost 2 bases and 0 bases, there was a span of 8 bases. This CDR3 comprises 14 residues. CDR1 and CDR2 (germline): MNHEY, SMNVEV (reference sequence).

The genes are TRBV5-4 and TRBJ2-2; TRBD1 agrees at 7 bases. Germline V gene sequence: CDR1 SGHNT, CDR2 YYREEE (reference sequence). This CDR3 has 15 amino acids. V trimming: 2 bases; J trimming: 1 base; junction bases outside the gene matches: 2. The CDR3 sequence: CASSLRQGNTGELFF. CDR3 in DNA: TGTGCCAGCAGCTTAAGACAGGGGAACACCGGGGAGCTGTTTTTT.

The chain recombines TRBV2 with TRBJ2-5, with D maybe TRBD1 (6 bases). Trimming left V 2 bases short and J 7 bases short, with 17 bases between. The CDR3 sequence is 15 residues long. Per the germline V gene, CDR1 is SNHLY and CDR2 is FYNNEI. CDR3 in DNA: TGTGCCAGCAGTGAAAGTGGACAGTCACGGCGGACCCAGTACTTC. The encoded protein is CASSESGQSRRTQYF.

The chain is built from TRBV7-9 and TRBJ1-4; no definite D call. Germline CDR1 and CDR2: SEHNR and FQNEAQ (reference sequence). Trimming shortened V by 1 base and J by 8 bases, and 14 bases separated the two germline ends. This CDR3 has 15 amino acids. The CDR3 reads CASSLVQRPGEKLFF. CDR3 sequence (DNA): TGTGCCAGCAGCTTAGTTCAGCGTCCCGGGGAAAAACTGTTTTTT. The whole variable domain, filled in from reference TRBV7-9 and TRBJ1-4, reads DTGVSQNPRHKITKRGQNVTFRCDPISEHNRLYWYRQTLGQGPEFLTYFQNEAQLEKSRLLSDRFSAERPKGSFSTLEIQRTEQGDSAMYLCASSLVQRPGEKLFFGSGTQLSVL.

This sequence joins TRBV5-1 and TRBJ2-1; TRBD2 matches at 12 bases. The CDR3 runs to 15 residues. Trimming took 0 bases from V and 10 from J; bases not matched to a gene: 5. Germline CDR1 and CDR2: SGHRS and YFSETQ. The CDR3 here is CASSLELAGGVEQFF. The CDR3 nucleotides read TGCGCCAGCAGCTTGGAACTAGCGGGGGGAGTAGAGCAGTTCTTC.

The J gene is TRBJ2-7, the V gene TRBV9; D perhaps matches TRBD1 (5 bases). The ends were cut back, 0 bases at V and 1 base at J, with 11 bases in the middle. There are 15 residues in the CDR3. From germline, CDR1 is SGDLS and CDR2 YYNGEE. The CDR3 here is CASSVGQGTSYEQYF. CDR3 in DNA: TGTGCCAGCAGCGTAGGGCAGGGAACTTCCTACGAGCAGTACTTC.

The V gene is TRBV29-1, the J gene TRBJ1-2; TRBD1 is a possible D gene (6 bases). Germline loops: CDR1 SQVTM, CDR2 ANQGSEA. CDR3 size: 13 residues. Trimming left V 7 bases short and J 2 bases short, with 14 bases between. The CDR3 is CSARQEENYGYTF. The CDR3 nucleotides are TGCAGCGCCCGACAGGAAGAGAACTATGGCTACACCTTC. Full variable domain (outside the CDR3, taken from reference TRBV29-1 and TRBJ1-2): SAVISQKPSRDICQRGTSLTIQCQVDSQVTMMFWYRQQPGQSLTLIATANQGSEATYESGFVIDKFPISRPNLTFSTLTVSNMSPEDSSIYLCSARQEENYGYTFGSGTRLTVV.

The genes are TRBV12-5 and TRBJ2-5, with a weak D call TRBD2 (6 bases). V was trimmed by 7 bases and J by 6 bases, leaving 18 bases between them. CDR3 length: 14 residues. CDR1 is LGHNT and CDR2 is FRNRAP in the germline V gene. Here the CDR3 reads CASAPTLAMKTQYF. The CDR3 DNA is TGTGCTAGTGCCCCCACGCTAGCGATGAAGACCCAGTACTTC.

The V call is TRBV19, the J call TRBJ1-5; 10 bases match TRBD1. Germline V lookup: CDR1 LNHDA, CDR2 SQIVND (reference sequence). The J segment lost 2 bases and the V segment lost 5 bases, leaving 6 bases of the junction unmatched. The CDR3 loop spans 16 amino acids. The CDR3 coding sequence is TGTGCCAGTAGTCTTAGGGACAGGGGTGGCAATCAGCCCCAGCATTTT. Its translation: CASSLRDRGGNQPQHF.

This clone was seen ten or more times. This chain links TRBV24-1 with TRBJ2-2, with D perhaps matching TRBD2 (7 bases). V lost 2 bases and J lost 6, with 15 bases in between. The CDR3 is made up of 16 amino acids. Germline CDR1 KGHDR, CDR2 SFDVKD. This CDR3 is CATSDSSRGAAGELFF. The DNA of the CDR3 is TGTGCCACCAGTGATTCGTCCCGGGGGGCGGCCGGGGAGCTGTTTTTT.

This chain links TRBV5-1 with TRBJ1-1, with 9 bases that match TRBD1. CDR3 length: 16 residues. Germline-derived CDR1 and CDR2 are SGHRS and YFSETQ. The trim removed 0 bases at V and 10 bases at J, leaving 13 bases unmatched. Written as DNA, the CDR3 is TGCGCCAGCAGCTTGGACACAGGGGGCGTTACTCGAGGAGCTTTCTTT. Its protein product is CASSLDTGGVTRGAFF.